This TCR beta chain emerged from a study of blood T cell repertoires in COVID-19. The overall study: PBMCs, B-cell-depleted T cells, or T cells provided the cDNA or gDNA that made up the material.

The method was immunoSEQ multiplex PCR; TCRdb's version includes in-frame clones alone and lacks a portion of them. The data show 240,000 or so clones, with about 82% seen just once and roughly 1.9% held by the top ten. Participant ages covered about 18 to 95 years across 20 to 25 US areas. Assignments of participants to cohorts depended upon their own reported clinical history. The V and J ends lost 1 base and 1 base respectively, with 4 bases between them. In germline, CDR1 is SEHNR, CDR2 FQNEAQ (reference sequence). This CDR3 comprises 13 residues. The TCR was taken from a woman aged 45-60 years who had recovered from COVID-19. The chain uses TRBV7-9 and TRBJ1-1; D uncertain. The sequenced sample was PBMCs or T cells enriched from blood (not recorded which). The CDR3 protein is CASSLVQNTEAFF. CDR3 in DNA: TGTGCCAGCAGCTTAGTACAGAACACTGAAGCTTTCTTT.